Included here is one T cell receptor (beta chain) sequence, with context. What it binds is unknown. This record belongs to a study of beta chain features in type 1 diabetes. Background on the study: The number of sorted cells examined across all samples was 107,917,701. Overall study results and limits: Naive, central memory and Treg TCRB repertoires appeared more alike in patients than in healthy donors. Patients with type 1 diabetes showed fewer VDJ junction insertions and more deletions.

Reverse transcription of all isolated RNA meant that expressed TCRB transcripts were sequenced. Some 940,000 reads, on average, were obtained from stem cell-like memory T cell samples. TCRdb keeps only in-frame clones here, not all; method: immunoSEQ multiplex PCR. The table has 15,000 to 19,000 clones, around 43% seen once. The CDR3 consists of 16 residues. CDR1 and CDR2 (germline): SGHDT, YYEEEE. The V and J ends lost 6 bases and 2 bases respectively, with 18 bases between them. The sample taken for sequencing was stem cell memory CD4+ T cells from blood. The chain joins TRBV5-6 to TRBJ1-3; D remains unclear. The sequence was collected from a woman aged 35 to 49 in good health. The CDR3 DNA reads as TGTGCCAGCAACCTCCGCGGCGCGGTGGCTGGAAACACCATATATTTT. Encoded protein: CASNLRGAVAGNTIYF. Using reference TRBV5-6 and TRBJ1-3 for the parts outside the CDR3, the full variable domain is DAGVTQSPTHLIKTRGQQVTLRCSPKSGHDTVSWYQQALGQGPQFIFQYYEEEERQRGNFPDRFSGHQFPNYSSELNVNALLLGDSALYLCASNLRGAVAGNTIYFGEGSWLTVV.